The 14 T cell receptor beta chains below come from one sample, sequenced in a study of T cell changes during pregnancy in multiple sclerosis. Assay: immunoSEQ multiplex PCR; the TCRdb copy retains only in-frame clones and omits some. The sample has some 90,000 clones; roughly nine tenths are singletons. The sequences come from peripheral blood, collected after pregnancy. The receptor source for this set is a female donor in good health, enrolled as a control in a pregnancy study.

The V gene is TRBV5-4, the J gene TRBJ2-7; 9 bases are shared with TRBD2. Trimming took 1 base from V and 3 from J; bases not matched to a gene: 5. In germline, CDR1 is SGHNT, CDR2 YYREEE (reference sequence). There are 15 residues in the CDR3. The CDR3 DNA reads TGTGCCAGCAGCTTGAGGGGACTAGCCTTCTACGAGCAGTACTTC. The encoded protein is CASSLRGLAFYEQYF.

This chain uses TRBV5-1 with TRBJ2-2, with 8 bases matching TRBD1. V trimming: 3 bases; J trimming: 1 base; junction bases outside the gene matches: 5. Germline-derived CDR1 and CDR2 are SGHRS and YFSETQ. This CDR3 is 16 amino acids long. The CDR3 protein is CASSWGGTGNTGELFF. The DNA of the CDR3 is TGCGCCAGCAGCTGGGGCGGGACAGGGAACACCGGGGAGCTGTTTTTT.

The rearrangement links TRBV7-9 to TRBJ2-5, with 8 bases matching TRBD1. V shed 5 bases, J shed 2 bases, and the junction held 4 bases outside the gene matches. From germline, CDR1 is SEHNR and CDR2 FQNEAQ (reference sequence). The CDR3 extends over 14 amino acids. CDR3 nucleotide sequence: TGTGCCAGCAGCATCGGACAGGGTCAAGAGACCCAGTACTTC. Translating it yields CASSIGQGQETQYF.

The rearrangement links TRBV2 to TRBJ1-3; no reliable D call. This CDR3 region has 14 residues. Germline V gene data show CDR1 as SNHLY and CDR2 as FYNNEI. Trimming shortened V by 6 bases and J by 0 bases, and 9 bases separated the two germline ends. The CDR3 bases are TGTGCCAGCAGCCTGGGAGTCTCTGGAAACACCATATATTTT. Translated, it gives CASSLGVSGNTIYF.

This clone was observed a single time. This chain connects TRBV27 to TRBJ1-2; 8 bases are a match to TRBD1. The CDR3 extends over 16 amino acids. The V and J ends lost 5 bases and 2 bases, in that order; junction bases with no gene match: 10. Germline V lookup: CDR1 MNHEY, CDR2 SMNVEV (reference sequence). CDR3 coding DNA: TGTGCCAGCAGTCCCTTAATTCAGGGGGCAAACTATGGCTACACCTTC. This codes for CASSPLIQGANYGYTF.

The genes are TRBV5-1 and TRBJ2-3; tentatively, D is TRBD1 (7 bases). V was shortened by 3 bases and J by 1 base, with 18 bases between the two germline ends. The CDR3 has 17 residues. Germline assignment: CDR1 SGHRS and CDR2 YFSETQ. Here the CDR3 DNA reads TGCGCCAGCAGCTACTTTGGCGCCAGGGGGGGCACAGATACGCAGTATTTT. Translated, it gives CASSYFGARGGTDTQYF.

This clone was detected a few times. This chain uses TRBV6-1 with TRBJ1-1; D is undetermined. The germline V gene encodes CDR1 MNHNS and CDR2 SASEGT. This CDR3 is 13 amino acids long. Trimming cost V 6 bases and J 0 bases, with 8 bases left between them. The CDR3 sequence: CASSQKVNTEAFF. CDR3 in DNA: TGTGCCAGCAGCCAGAAAGTGAACACTGAAGCTTTCTTT.

The chain recombines TRBV5-6 with TRBJ2-3, with D possibly TRBD1 on 6 matching bases. With 6 bases removed from V and 1 base from J, the gap between germline ends came to 9 bases. The germline V gene encodes CDR1 SGHDT and CDR2 YYEEEE. This CDR3 is 13 amino acids long. The CDR3 region is CASTAGGTDTQYF. As DNA, the CDR3 is TGTGCCAGCACCGCAGGGGGCACAGATACGCAGTATTTT. The entire variable domain, with the rest obtained from reference TRBV5-6 and TRBJ2-3, is as follows: DAGVTQSPTHLIKTRGQQVTLRCSPKSGHDTVSWYQQALGQGPQFIFQYYEEEERQRGNFPDRFSGHQFPNYSSELNVNALLLGDSALYLCASTAGGTDTQYFGPGTRLTVL.

This rearrangement joins TRBV27 to TRBJ2-3, with 10 bases fitting TRBD1. The V and J ends lost 4 bases and 3 bases, in that order; junction bases with no gene match: 7. The germline V gene has CDR1 MNHEY and CDR2 SMNVEV (reference sequence). The CDR3 extends over 16 amino acids. DNA of the CDR3: TGTGCCAGCAGTTCCTGGACAGGGGGTAAGACAGATACGCAGTATTTT. As protein: CASSSWTGGKTDTQYF.

The chain recombines TRBV7-2 with TRBJ1-3, with D unclear. V was pared by 2 bases and J by 0 bases, with 8 bases between. The V gene's germline CDR1 is SGHTA and CDR2 FQGNSA. The CDR3 is 15 residues long. The CDR3 bases are TGTGCCAGCAGCTTATCGTTAAACTCTGGAAACACCATATATTTT. This encodes CASSLSLNSGNTIYF.

The chain is built from TRBV28 and TRBJ1-4; TRBD1 might be the D (5 bases). CDR3 size: 15 residues. Between the trimmed V and J ends, which lost 5 bases and 4 bases, there was a span of 14 bases. CDR1 is MDHEN, CDR2 SYDVKM, per germline. CDR3 DNA sequence: TGTGCCAGCAGTCCCCCCGGGGGATTTAATGAAAAACTGTTTTTT. Protein: CASSPPGGFNEKLFF.

The J gene is TRBJ2-1, the V gene TRBV19; 9 bases are a match to TRBD2. Germline V CDR1 and CDR2: LNHDA, SQIVND (reference sequence). There are 14 residues in the CDR3. Unmatched junction bases numbered 13, after V lost 10 bases and J lost 9 bases. The CDR3 sequence is CATDGRGGQGEQFF. The CDR3 coding sequence is TGTGCCACCGACGGGCGGGGGGGCCAAGGTGAGCAGTTCTTC.

The chain has TRBV7-2 and TRBJ2-3; 12 bases are shared with TRBD2. This CDR3 has 17 amino acids. V gave up 5 bases and J gave up 6 bases; unmatched junction bases: 12. Germline-derived CDR1 and CDR2 are SGHTA and FQGNSA. The CDR3 protein is CASSLLATSGGRDTQYF. DNA for the CDR3: TGTGCCAGCAGCCTACTGGCTACTAGCGGGGGGCGGGATACGCAGTATTTT.

This chain links TRBV5-5 with TRBJ1-5; D is perhaps TRBD1 (5 bases). Trimming stripped 3 bases from V and 4 bases from J, with 14 bases between. Germline values: CDR1 SGHKS, CDR2 YYEKEE (reference sequence). The CDR3 totals 15 residues. DNA of the CDR3: TGTGCCAGCAGCTGGGGAGGGGCTAGTAATCAGCCCCAGCATTTT. Translation: CASSWGGASNQPQHF.